This entry is about one T cell receptor beta chain. The target antigen is unknown. These data come from a study of cytotoxic CD8 clonotypes in ibrutinib-treated CLL. Study summary: Enrolment comprised roughly 11 relapsed/refractory and more than 14 treatment-naive patients; around 18 were IGHV unmutated. Study conclusions and caveats: Clonality was higher at ibrutinib response and returned toward baseline at progression. Pretreatment clonality was elevated relative to age-matched healthy donors and paralleled circulating CD8+ T-cell counts. In sustained-remission versus progressing patients, sampling times differed.

The assay was immunoSEQ multiplex PCR, and TCRdb's table has in-frame clones only and misses some. The data show approximately 92,000 clones, 60% to 80% seen once. With 8 bases removed from V and 1 base from J, the gap between germline ends came to 11 bases. This CDR3 region has 13 residues. Germline CDR1 reads WNHNN; CDR2 reads SYGVQD (reference sequence). This TCR came from a human donor with chronic lymphocytic leukemia. The sequencing here drew on PBMCs, taken after 24 months of ibrutinib treatment. The rearrangement joins TRBV10-1 to TRBJ1-1; D is undetermined. DNA for the CDR3: TGCGCCAGCGCAAATTTGGGGAACACTGAAGCTTTCTTT. Protein product: CASANLGNTEAFF.